The 9 T cell receptor beta chains below all came from one sample that was sequenced in a study of blood T cell repertoires in COVID-19. The repertoire was sequenced with immunoSEQ multiplex PCR; TCRdb's copy has only in-frame clones and lacks some. The sample contains 140,000 to 150,000 clones, roughly four fifths of which appear only once. The material sequenced was peripheral blood. The source is a human donor with acute or convalescent COVID-19. The donor label of this sample is uncertain.

This chain joins TRBV7-9 and TRBJ1-3, with 7 bases fitting TRBD1. The CDR3 totals 15 residues. Trimming took 3 bases from V and 3 from J; bases not matched to a gene: 5. CDR1 is SEHNR and CDR2 is FQNEAQ in the germline V gene (reference sequence). The CDR3 spells CASSFIDRVGNTIYF. The CDR3 DNA follows: TGTGCCAGCAGCTTTATTGACAGGGTTGGAAACACCATATATTTT. The whole variable domain, remainder taken from reference TRBV7-9 and TRBJ1-3, is DTGVSQNPRHKITKRGQNVTFRCDPISEHNRLYWYRQTLGQGPEFLTYFQNEAQLEKSRLLSDRFSAERPKGSFSTLEIQRTEQGDSAMYLCASSFIDRVGNTIYFGEGSWLTVV.

The chain couples TRBV11-1 to TRBJ2-7; maybe TRBD2 (5 bases). Trimming cost V 5 bases and J 6 bases, with 14 bases left between them. The CDR3 has 13 amino acids. Germline V gives CDR1 SGHAT, CDR2 FQDESV (reference sequence). CDR3: CASSRTGSGEQYF. DNA of the CDR3: TGTGCCAGCAGCCGGACGGGGAGCGGCGAGCAGTACTTC.

This clone was seen only once. The chain couples TRBV18 to TRBJ1-1, with no clear D. CDR3 length equals 13 residues. Germline CDR1 reads KGHSH; CDR2 reads LQKENI. Between the trimmed V and J ends, which lost 7 bases and 2 bases, there was a span of 11 bases. In DNA form, the CDR3 reads TGTGCCAGCTTCCCCGCGCTTAACACTGAAGCTTTCTTT. It codes for CASFPALNTEAFF.

This chain joins TRBV10-3 and TRBJ1-5; D is perhaps TRBD1 (5 bases). The CDR3 has 14 residues. Germline V gene sequence: CDR1 ENHRY, CDR2 SYGVKD. Deletions cut 10 bases from V and 7 bases from J, with 20 bases between. Here the CDR3 DNA reads TGTGCCAGGGCAATGGGGCACAGAGACCAGCCCCAGCATTTT. It is translated as CARAMGHRDQPQHF.

The chain is built from TRBV11-2 and TRBJ2-7; no definite D call. Germline V lookup: CDR1 SGHAT, CDR2 FQNNGV. Trimming removed 3 bases at V and 6 bases at J, with 9 bases between. This CDR3 is built from 12 residues. CDR3 bases: TGTGCCAGCAGCTTCCTTCCTTCCGAGCAGTACGTC. This gives the protein CASSFLPSEQYV.

V gene TRBV2 combines with J gene TRBJ1-2; 7 bases line up with TRBD1. J gave up 0 bases and V 6 bases, and 7 bases lay outside the gene matches. CDR1 and CDR2 (germline): SNHLY, FYNNEI. This CDR3 contains 15 residues. The CDR3 loop is CASRAWDSANYGYTF. The CDR3, as DNA: TGTGCCAGCAGGGCGTGGGACAGCGCTAACTATGGCTACACCTTC.

As concerns this clone: A junction boundary mismatches the germline segment, possibly from a read error. This sample also contains other DNA sequences that code for the same CDR3. The V and J genes are TRBV10-1 and TRBJ1-2, with 8 bases identical to TRBD1. The CDR3 runs to 17 residues. The germline CDR1 and CDR2 sequences are WNHNN and SYGVQD (reference sequence). The CDR3 DNA reads TGCGCCAGCAGAGTTCCGGGACAGGATCCATTCCTCTATGGCTATACCTTC. Encoded protein: CASRVPGQDPFLYGYTF.

The chain is built from TRBV12-3 or TRBV12-4 and TRBJ2-2, with 7 bases that match TRBD1. This CDR3 is 13 amino acids long. V lost 7 bases and J lost 8; bases outside the gene matches: 7. CDR3 protein: CASTPGGLGELFF. Here the CDR3 DNA reads TGTGCCAGCACCCCAGGGGGTTTAGGGGAGCTGTTTTTT.

The V and J genes are TRBV6-5 and TRBJ1-2, with D possibly TRBD1 on 6 matching bases. V lost 0 bases, J lost 3 bases, and 11 bases lay in between. Looked up from germline, CDR1 is MNHEY and CDR2 is SVGAGI. The CDR3 is 15 residues long. The CDR3: CASSYSRGADYGYTF. In DNA, the CDR3 is TGTGCCAGCAGTTACTCTCGGGGGGCAGACTATGGCTACACCTTC.